This T cell receptor (beta chain) was captured by sequencing in a study of cytomegalovirus exposure and HLA in healthy donors. Whole-study results and caveats: Most TCR sequences were uncommon, yet certain public TCRs appeared in many donors.

A remark on this clone: Its antigen is not known.

Researchers ran the PCR with 60 Vbeta and 13 Jbeta primers. Generated by immunoSEQ multiplex PCR, the TCRdb table keeps only in-frame clones and is missing some. The table shows about 160,000 clones, with over 75% occurring only once. The CDR3 runs 17 residues. The germline CDR1 and CDR2 sequences are MDHEN and SYDVKM. Trimming took 6 bases from V and 7 from J; bases not matched to a gene: 14. J is TRBJ2-3 and V is TRBV28; 12 nucleotides line up with TRBD2. Sequenced input: PBMCs. The source of this sequence is a man aged 35-49 years in good health and CMV-seronegative. The CDR3 spells CASSSPTSGGTMYTQYF. The CDR3 DNA follows: TGTGCCAGCAGCTCCCCGACTAGCGGGGGTACAATGTATACGCAGTATTTT.